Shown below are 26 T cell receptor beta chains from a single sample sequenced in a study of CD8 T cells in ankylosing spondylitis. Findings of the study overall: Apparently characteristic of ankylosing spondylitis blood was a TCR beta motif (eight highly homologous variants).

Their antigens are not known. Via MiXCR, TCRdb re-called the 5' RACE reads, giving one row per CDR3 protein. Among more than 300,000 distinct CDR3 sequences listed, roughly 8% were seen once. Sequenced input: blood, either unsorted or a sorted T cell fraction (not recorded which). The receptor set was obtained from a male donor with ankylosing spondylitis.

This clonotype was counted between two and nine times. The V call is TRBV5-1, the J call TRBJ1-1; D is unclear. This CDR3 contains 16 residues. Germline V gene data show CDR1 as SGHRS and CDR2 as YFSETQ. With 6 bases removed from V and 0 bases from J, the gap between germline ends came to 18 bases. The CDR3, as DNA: TGCGCCAGCAATACTGGAGTACAGCTGATGAACACTGAAGCTTTCTTT. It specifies CASNTGVQLMNTEAFF.

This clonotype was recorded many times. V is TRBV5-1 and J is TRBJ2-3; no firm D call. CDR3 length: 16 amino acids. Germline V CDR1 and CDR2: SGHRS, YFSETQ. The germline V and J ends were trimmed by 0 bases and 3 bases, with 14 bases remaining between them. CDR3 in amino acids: CASSLEGRFGTDTQYF. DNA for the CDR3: TGCGCCAGCAGCTTGGAGGGAAGGTTTGGAACAGATACGCAGTATTTT.

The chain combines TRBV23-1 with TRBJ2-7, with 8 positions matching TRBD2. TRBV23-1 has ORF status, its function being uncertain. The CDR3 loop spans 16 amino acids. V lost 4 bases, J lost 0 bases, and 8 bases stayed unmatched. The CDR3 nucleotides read TGCGCCAGCAGTCCCCACGCGAGCGGGAGCTCCTACGAGCAGTACTTC. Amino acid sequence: CASSPHASGSSYEQYF.

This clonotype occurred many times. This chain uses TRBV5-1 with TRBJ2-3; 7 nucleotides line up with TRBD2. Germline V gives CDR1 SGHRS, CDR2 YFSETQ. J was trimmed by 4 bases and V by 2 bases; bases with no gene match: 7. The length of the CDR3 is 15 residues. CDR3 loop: CASSFTAGRADTQYF. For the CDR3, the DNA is TGCGCCAGCAGCTTTACAGCGGGAAGGGCAGATACGCAGTATTTT. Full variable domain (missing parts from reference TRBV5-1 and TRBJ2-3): KAGVTQTPRYLIKTRGQQVTLSCSPISGHRSVSWYQQTPGQGLQFLFEYFSETQRNKGNFPGRFSGRQFSNSRSEMNVSTLELGDSALYLCASSFTAGRADTQYFGPGTRLTVL.

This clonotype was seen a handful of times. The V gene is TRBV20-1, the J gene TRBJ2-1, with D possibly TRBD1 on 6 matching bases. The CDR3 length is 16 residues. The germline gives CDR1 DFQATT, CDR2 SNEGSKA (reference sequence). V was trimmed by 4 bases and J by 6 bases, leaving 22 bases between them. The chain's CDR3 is CSANRQAMAPANEQFF. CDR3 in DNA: TGCAGTGCTAATAGACAGGCGATGGCACCGGCCAATGAGCAGTTCTTC.

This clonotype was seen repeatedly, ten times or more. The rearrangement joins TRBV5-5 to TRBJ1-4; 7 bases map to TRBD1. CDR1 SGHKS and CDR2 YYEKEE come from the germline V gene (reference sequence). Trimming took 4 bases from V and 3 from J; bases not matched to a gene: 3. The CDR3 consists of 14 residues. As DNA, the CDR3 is TGTGCCAGCAGCCTCGGACAGGCTAATGAAAAACTGTTTTTT. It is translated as CASSLGQANEKLFF.

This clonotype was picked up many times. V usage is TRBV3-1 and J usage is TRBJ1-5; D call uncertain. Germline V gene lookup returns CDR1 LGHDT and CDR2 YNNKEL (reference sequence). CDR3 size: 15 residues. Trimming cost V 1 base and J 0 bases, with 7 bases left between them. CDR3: CASSQGRYSNQPQHF. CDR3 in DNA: TGTGCCAGCAGCCAAGGGCGGTATAGCAATCAGCCCCAGCATTTT.

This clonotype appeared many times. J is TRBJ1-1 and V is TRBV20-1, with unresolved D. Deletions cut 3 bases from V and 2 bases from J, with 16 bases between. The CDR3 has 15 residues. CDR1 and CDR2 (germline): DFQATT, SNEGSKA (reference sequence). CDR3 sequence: CSASEFRAGNTEAFF. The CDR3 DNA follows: TGCAGTGCTAGTGAGTTTAGGGCCGGAAACACTGAAGCTTTCTTT.

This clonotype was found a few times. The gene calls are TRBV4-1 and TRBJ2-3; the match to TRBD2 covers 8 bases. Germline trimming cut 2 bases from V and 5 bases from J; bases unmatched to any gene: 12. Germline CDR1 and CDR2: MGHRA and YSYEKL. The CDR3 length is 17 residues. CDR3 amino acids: CASSQFGSGRWGDTQYF. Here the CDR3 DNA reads TGCGCCAGCAGCCAATTTGGGAGCGGGAGATGGGGAGATACGCAGTATTTT.

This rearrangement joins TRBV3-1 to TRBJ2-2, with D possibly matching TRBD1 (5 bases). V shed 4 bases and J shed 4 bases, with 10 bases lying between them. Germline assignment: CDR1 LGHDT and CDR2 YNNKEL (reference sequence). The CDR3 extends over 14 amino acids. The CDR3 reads CASSPGQITGELFF. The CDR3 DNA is TGTGCCAGCAGCCCTGGACAAATCACCGGGGAGCTGTTTTTT.

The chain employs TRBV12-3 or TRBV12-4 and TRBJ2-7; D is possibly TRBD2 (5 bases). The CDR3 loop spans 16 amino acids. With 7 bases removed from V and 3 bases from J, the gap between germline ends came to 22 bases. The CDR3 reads CASTLDPGQAGYEQYF. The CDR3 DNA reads TGTGCCAGCACCCTTGACCCCGGGCAGGCGGGCTACGAGCAGTACTTC.

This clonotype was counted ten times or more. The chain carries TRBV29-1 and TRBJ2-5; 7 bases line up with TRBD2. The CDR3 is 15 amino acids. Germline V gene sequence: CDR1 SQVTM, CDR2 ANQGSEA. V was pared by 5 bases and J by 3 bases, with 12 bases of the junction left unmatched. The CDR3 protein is CSVKTGTNIEETQYF. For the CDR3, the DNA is TGCAGCGTTAAAACCGGGACTAACATCGAAGAGACCCAGTACTTC.

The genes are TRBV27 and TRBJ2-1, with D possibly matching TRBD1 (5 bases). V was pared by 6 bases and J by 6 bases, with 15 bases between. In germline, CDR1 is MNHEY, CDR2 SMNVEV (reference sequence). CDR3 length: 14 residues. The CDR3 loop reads CASRGGAHPNEQFF. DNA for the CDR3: TGTGCCAGCAGGGGTGGGGCCCACCCCAATGAGCAGTTCTTC.

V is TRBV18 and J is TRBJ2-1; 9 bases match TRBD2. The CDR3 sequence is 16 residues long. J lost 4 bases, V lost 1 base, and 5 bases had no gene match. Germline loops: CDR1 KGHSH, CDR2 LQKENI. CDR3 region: CASSPRPSGTYNEQFF. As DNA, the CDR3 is TGTGCCAGCTCACCACGGCCTAGCGGGACTTACAATGAGCAGTTCTTC.

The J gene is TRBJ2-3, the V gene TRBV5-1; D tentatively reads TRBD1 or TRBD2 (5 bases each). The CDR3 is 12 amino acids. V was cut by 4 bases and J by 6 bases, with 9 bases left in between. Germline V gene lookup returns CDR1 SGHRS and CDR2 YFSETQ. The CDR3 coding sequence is TGCGCCAGCAGCGCAGAGGGGGATACGCAGTATTTT. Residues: CASSAEGDTQYF.

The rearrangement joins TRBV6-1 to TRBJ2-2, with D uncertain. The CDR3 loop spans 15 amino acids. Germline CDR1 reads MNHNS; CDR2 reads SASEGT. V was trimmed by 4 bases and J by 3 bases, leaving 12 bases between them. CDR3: CASSGPNRYTGELFF. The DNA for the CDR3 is TGTGCCAGCAGTGGTCCGAATCGATACACCGGGGAGCTGTTTTTT.

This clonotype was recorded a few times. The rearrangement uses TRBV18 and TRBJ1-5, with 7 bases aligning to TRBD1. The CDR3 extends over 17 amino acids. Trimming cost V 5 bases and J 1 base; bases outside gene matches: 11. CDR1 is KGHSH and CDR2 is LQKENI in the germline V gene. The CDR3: CASSSTGPEGSNQPQHF. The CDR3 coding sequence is TGTGCCAGCTCATCGACAGGGCCCGAAGGAAGCAATCAGCCCCAGCATTTT.

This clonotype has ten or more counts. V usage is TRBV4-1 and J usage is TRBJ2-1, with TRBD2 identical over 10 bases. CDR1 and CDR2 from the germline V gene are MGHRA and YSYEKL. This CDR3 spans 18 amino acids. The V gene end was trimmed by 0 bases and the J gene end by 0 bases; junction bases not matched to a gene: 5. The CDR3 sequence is CASSQDGLAGGSYNEQFF. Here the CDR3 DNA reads TGCGCCAGCAGCCAAGATGGATTAGCGGGGGGCTCCTACAATGAGCAGTTCTTC.

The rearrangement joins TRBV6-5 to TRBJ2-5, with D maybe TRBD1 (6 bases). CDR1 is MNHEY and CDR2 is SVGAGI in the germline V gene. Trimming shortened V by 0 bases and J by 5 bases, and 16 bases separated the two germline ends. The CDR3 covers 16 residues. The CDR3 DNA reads TGTGCCAGCAGTTACTCCGGGACACCAGGACGGGAGACCCAGTACTTC. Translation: CASSYSGTPGRETQYF.

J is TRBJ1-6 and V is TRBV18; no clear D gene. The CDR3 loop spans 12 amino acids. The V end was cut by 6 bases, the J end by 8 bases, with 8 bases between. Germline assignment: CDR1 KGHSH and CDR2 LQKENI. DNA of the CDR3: TGTGCCAGCTCCCCTGAATATTCACCCCTCCACTTT. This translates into CASSPEYSPLHF.

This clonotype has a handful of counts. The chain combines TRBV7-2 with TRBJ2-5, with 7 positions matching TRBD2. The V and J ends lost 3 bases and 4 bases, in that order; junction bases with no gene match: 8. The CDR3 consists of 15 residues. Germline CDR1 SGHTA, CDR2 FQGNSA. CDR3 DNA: TGTGCCAGCAGCTTTAGCGGCGGGAGAGTAGAGACCCAGTACTTC. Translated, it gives CASSFSGGRVETQYF. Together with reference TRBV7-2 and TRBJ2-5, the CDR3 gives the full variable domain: GAGVSQSPSNKVTEKGKDVELRCDPISGHTALYWYRQSLGQGLEFLIYFQGNSAPDKSGLPSDRFSAERTGGSVSTLTIQRTQQEDSAVYLCASSFSGGRVETQYFGPGTRLLVL.

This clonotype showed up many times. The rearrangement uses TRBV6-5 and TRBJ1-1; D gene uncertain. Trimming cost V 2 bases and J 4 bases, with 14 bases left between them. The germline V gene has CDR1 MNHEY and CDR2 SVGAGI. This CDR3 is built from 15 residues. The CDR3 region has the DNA TGTGCCAGCAGTTACGTGGGCCCGGGCGGCACTGAAGCTTTCTTT. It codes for CASSYVGPGGTEAFF.

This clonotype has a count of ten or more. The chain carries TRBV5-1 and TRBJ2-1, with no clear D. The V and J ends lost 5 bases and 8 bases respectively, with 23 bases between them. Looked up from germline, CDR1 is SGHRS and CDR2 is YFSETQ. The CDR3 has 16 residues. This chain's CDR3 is CASRRRFGPGRDEQFF. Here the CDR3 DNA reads TGCGCCAGCAGGCGCCGTTTTGGACCGGGTCGTGATGAGCAGTTCTTC.

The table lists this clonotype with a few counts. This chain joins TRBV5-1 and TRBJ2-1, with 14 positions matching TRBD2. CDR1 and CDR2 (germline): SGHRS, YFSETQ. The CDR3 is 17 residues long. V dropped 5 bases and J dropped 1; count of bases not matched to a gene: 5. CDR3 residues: CASSFGLAGGSYNEQFF. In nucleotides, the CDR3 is TGCGCCAGCAGTTTCGGACTAGCGGGAGGTTCCTACAATGAGCAGTTCTTC.

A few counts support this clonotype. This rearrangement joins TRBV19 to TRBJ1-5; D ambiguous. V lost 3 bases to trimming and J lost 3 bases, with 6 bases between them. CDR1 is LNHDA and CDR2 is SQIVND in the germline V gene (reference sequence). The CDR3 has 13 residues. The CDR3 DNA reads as TGTGCCAGTAGTATGACTCTCAATCAGCCCCAGCATTTT. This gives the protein CASSMTLNQPQHF.

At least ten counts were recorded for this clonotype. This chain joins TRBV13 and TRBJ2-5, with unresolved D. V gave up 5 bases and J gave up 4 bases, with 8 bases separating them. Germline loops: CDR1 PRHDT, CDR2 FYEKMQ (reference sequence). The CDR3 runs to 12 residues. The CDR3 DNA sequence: TGTGCCAGCAGCGGGGTCACAGAGACCCAGTACTTC. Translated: CASSGVTETQYF.